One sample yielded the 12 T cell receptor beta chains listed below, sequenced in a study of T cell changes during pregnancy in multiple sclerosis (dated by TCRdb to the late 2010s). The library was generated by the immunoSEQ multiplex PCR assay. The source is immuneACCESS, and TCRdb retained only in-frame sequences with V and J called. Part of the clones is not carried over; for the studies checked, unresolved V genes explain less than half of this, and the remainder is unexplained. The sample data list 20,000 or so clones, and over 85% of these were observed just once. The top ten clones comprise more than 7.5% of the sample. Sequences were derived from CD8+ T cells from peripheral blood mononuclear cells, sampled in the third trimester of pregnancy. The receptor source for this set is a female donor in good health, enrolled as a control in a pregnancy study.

The CDR3 region is CASSDGREGNEQFF. The CDR3, as DNA: TGTGCCAGCAGTGACGGGCGGGAGGGCAATGAGCAGTTCTTC. The genes are TRBV6-4 and TRBJ2-1; 9 nucleotides align to TRBD2. After removal of 2 bases from V and 6 bases from J, the junction contained 2 bases not matched to a gene. CDR1 MRHNA and CDR2 SNTAGT come from the germline V gene. This CDR3 comprises 14 residues.

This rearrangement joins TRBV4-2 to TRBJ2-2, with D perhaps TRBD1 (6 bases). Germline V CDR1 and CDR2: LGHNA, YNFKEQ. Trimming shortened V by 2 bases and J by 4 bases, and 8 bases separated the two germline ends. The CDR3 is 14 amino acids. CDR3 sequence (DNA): TGTGCCAGCAGCCAACTAGGGGGCACCGGGGAGCTGTTTTTT. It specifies CASSQLGGTGELFF.

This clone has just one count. CDR3 coding DNA: TGTGCCAGTAGTCTCGGAGAGACCCAGTACTTC. This gives the protein CASSLGETQYF. This chain links TRBV19 with TRBJ2-5; D is unresolved. Per the germline V gene, CDR1 is LNHDA and CDR2 is SQIVND (reference sequence). With 5 bases removed from V and 4 bases from J, the gap between germline ends came to 5 bases. The CDR3 is 11 amino acids.

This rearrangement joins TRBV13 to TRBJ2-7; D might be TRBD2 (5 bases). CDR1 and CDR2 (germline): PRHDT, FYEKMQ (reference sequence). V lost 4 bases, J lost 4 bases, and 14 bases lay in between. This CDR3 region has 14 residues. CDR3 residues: CASSSWTGMYEQYF. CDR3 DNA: TGTGCCAGCAGCTCCTGGACGGGGATGTACGAGCAGTACTTC.

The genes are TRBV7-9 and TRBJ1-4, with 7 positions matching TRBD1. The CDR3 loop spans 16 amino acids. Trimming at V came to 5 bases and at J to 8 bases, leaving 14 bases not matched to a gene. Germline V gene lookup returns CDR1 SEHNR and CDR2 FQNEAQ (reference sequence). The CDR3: CASSRVGGPGEEKLFF. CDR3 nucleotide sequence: TGTGCCAGCAGCCGAGTAGGGGGCCCCGGGGAGGAAAAACTGTTTTTT. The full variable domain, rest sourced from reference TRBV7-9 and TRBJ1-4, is DTGVSQNPRHKITKRGQNVTFRCDPISEHNRLYWYRQTLGQGPEFLTYFQNEAQLEKSRLLSDRFSAERPKGSFSTLEIQRTEQGDSAMYLCASSRVGGPGEEKLFFGSGTQLSVL.

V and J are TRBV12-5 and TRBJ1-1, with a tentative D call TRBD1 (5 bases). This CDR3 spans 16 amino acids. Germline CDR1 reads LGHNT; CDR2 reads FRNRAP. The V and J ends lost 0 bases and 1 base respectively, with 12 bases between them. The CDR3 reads CASGLVRGWANTEAFF. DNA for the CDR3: TGTGCTAGTGGTTTGGTACGGGGGTGGGCGAACACTGAAGCTTTCTTT.

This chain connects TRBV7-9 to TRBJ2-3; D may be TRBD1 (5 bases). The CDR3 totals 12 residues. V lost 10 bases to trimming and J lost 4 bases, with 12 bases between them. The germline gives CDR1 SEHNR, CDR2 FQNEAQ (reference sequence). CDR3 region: CATDRDADTQYF. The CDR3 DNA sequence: TGTGCCACCGACAGAGACGCAGATACGCAGTATTTT.

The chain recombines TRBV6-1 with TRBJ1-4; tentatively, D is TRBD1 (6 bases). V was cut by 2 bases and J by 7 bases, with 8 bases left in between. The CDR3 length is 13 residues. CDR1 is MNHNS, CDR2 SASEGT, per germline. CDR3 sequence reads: CASSELGAEKLFF. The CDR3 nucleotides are TGTGCCAGCAGTGAATTGGGGGCTGAAAAACTGTTTTTT.

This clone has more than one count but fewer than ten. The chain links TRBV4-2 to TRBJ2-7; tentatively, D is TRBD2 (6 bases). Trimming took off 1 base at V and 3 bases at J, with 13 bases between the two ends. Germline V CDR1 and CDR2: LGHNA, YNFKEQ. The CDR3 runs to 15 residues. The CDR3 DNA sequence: TGTGCCAGCAGCCAAGGAGAGGAGGGTGGCTACGAGCAGTACTTC. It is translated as CASSQGEEGGYEQYF.

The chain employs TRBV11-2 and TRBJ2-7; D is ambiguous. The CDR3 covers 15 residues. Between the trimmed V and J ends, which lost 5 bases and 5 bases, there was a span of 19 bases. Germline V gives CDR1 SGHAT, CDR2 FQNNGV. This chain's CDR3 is CASSVTPVGGDEQYF. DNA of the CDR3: TGTGCCAGCAGCGTCACCCCGGTAGGCGGCGACGAGCAGTACTTC.

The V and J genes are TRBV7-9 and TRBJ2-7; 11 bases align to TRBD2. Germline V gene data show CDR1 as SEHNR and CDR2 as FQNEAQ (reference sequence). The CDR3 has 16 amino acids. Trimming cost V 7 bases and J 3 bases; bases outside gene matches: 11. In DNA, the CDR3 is TGTGCCAGCACCAACGATCGTCTAGCGGGAGGCTACGAGCAGTACTTC. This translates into CASTNDRLAGGYEQYF.

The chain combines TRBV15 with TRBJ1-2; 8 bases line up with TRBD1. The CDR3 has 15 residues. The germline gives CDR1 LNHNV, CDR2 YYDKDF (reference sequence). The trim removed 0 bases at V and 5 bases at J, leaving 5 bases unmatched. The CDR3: CATSRDAGGLYGYTF. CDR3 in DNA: TGTGCCACCAGCAGAGATGCAGGGGGCCTGTATGGCTACACCTTC.